These 27 T cell receptor beta chains originate from one sample sequenced in a study of blood T cell repertoires in COVID-19. The assay was immunoSEQ multiplex PCR, and TCRdb's table has in-frame clones only and misses some. The sample lists roughly 87,000 clones; around 82% were seen once. Material for sequencing was peripheral blood. The receptors stem from an elderly woman with COVID-19, enrolled during active disease.

The V call is TRBV6-2 or TRBV6-3, the J call TRBJ1-1; D uncertain. Per the germline V gene, CDR1 is MNHEY and CDR2 is SVGEGT. The length of the CDR3 is 12 residues. V was trimmed by 5 bases and J by 3 bases, leaving 7 bases between them. The CDR3 coding sequence is TGTGCCAGCAGTCCAGGTTACACTGAAGCTTTCTTT. Translation gives CASSPGYTEAFF.

The chain has TRBV18 and TRBJ2-1, with 13 bases aligning to TRBD2. CDR1 and CDR2 from the germline V gene are KGHSH and LQKENI. The CDR3 has 19 amino acids. With V trimmed by 4 bases and J by 8 bases, 17 bases remained unmatched. DNA for the CDR3: TGTGCCAGCTCACTATTGGGACTAGCGGGAATACCGAATGTTGATGAGCAGTTCTTC. It translates to CASSLLGLAGIPNVDEQFF.

The chain has TRBV28 and TRBJ2-7, with D tentatively TRBD2 (7 bases). Germline CDR1 and CDR2: MDHEN and SYDVKM. This CDR3 contains 14 residues. Trimming left V 6 bases short and J 3 bases short, with 15 bases between. The CDR3 loop reads CASSWGGLGYEQYF. Written as DNA, the CDR3 is TGTGCCAGCAGCTGGGGGGGGCTGGGCTACGAGCAGTACTTC. Supplemented by reference TRBV28 and TRBJ2-7, the full variable domain reads DVKVTQSSRYLVKRTGEKVFLECVQDMDHENMFWYRQDPGLGLRLIYFSYDVKMKEKGDIPEGYSVSREKKERFSLILESASTNQTSMYLCASSWGGLGYEQYFGPGTRLTVT.

DNA for the CDR3: TGTGCCAGCAGCTTAAGTAAATTACTAGCGGGAGAAGAGACCCAGTACTTC. As protein: CASSLSKLLAGEETQYF. The V call is TRBV7-8, the J call TRBJ2-5; 11 bases map to TRBD2. This CDR3 has 17 amino acids. The V and J ends lost 2 bases and 3 bases, in that order; junction bases with no gene match: 8. Germline lookup yields CDR1 SGHVS and CDR2 FQNEAQ.

The CDR3 region has the DNA TGTGCCAGTAGTAGACTCCTGGGACTAGACGGCCGCCATGAGCAGTTCTTC. The encoded protein is CASSRLLGLDGRHEQFF. The chain links TRBV19 to TRBJ2-1, with 8 bases lining up with TRBD2. The CDR3 totals 17 residues. Trimming removed 4 bases from V and 8 bases from J; junction bases left unmatched: 16. Germline CDR1 and CDR2: LNHDA and SQIVND (reference sequence).

The CDR3 coding sequence is TGTGCCAGCAGCTTCTTCGGGGTGAACACCGGGGAGCTGTTTTTT. This sequence encodes CASSFFGVNTGELFF. J is TRBJ2-2 and V is TRBV5-8; the D gene is possibly TRBD2 (5 bases). The ends were cut back, 2 bases at V and 1 base at J, with 9 bases in the middle. There are 15 residues in the CDR3. The V gene's germline CDR1 is SGHTS and CDR2 YDEGEE. The full variable domain, its missing parts supplied by reference TRBV5-8 and TRBJ2-2, is EAGVTQSPTHLIKTRGQQATLRCSPISGHTSVYWYQQALGLGLQFLLWYDEGEERNRGNFPPRFSGRQFPNYSSELNVNALELEDSALYLCASSFFGVNTGELFFGEGSRLTVL.

The chain is built from TRBV5-1 and TRBJ2-5; perhaps TRBD1 as D (6 bases). The germline gives CDR1 SGHRS, CDR2 YFSETQ. V shed 1 base and J shed 5 bases, with 18 bases lying between them. The CDR3 is 16 amino acids. In nucleotides, the CDR3 is TGCGCCAGCAGCTTGATGACTATCAATCAGGGGGAGACCCAGTACTTC. As protein: CASSLMTINQGETQYF.

The chain links TRBV4-2 to TRBJ2-7; D is possibly TRBD2 (5 bases). Trimming pared 1 base from V and 3 bases from J, leaving 13 bases between. CDR3 length: 15 residues. CDR1 is LGHNA, CDR2 YNFKEQ, per germline. The CDR3 coding sequence is TGTGCCAGCAGCCAAGTCGGGAAAGACTACTACGAGCAGTACTTC. It is translated as CASSQVGKDYYEQYF.

The chain links TRBV7-2 to TRBJ2-5; 12 bases are shared with TRBD2. Germline assignment: CDR1 SGHTA and CDR2 FQGNSA. V was clipped by 1 base and J by 7 bases; unmatched bases: 7. The CDR3 totals 16 residues. The CDR3 sequence is CASSLVASGGVGTQYF. In DNA, the CDR3 is TGTGCCAGCAGCTTAGTTGCTAGCGGGGGGGTCGGGACCCAGTACTTC.

The chain carries TRBV18 and TRBJ2-7; maybe TRBD2 (6 bases). V was clipped by 2 bases and J by 2 bases, with 10 bases between them. The CDR3 spans 14 residues. The germline CDR1 and CDR2 sequences are KGHSH and LQKENI. The CDR3, as DNA: TGTGCCAGCTCACCAGATCGGGGGACCTACGAGCAGTACTTC. Its translation: CASSPDRGTYEQYF.

The chain joins TRBV9 to TRBJ1-3; 7 bases match TRBD1. The J segment lost 0 bases and the V segment lost 0 bases, leaving 6 bases of the junction unmatched. The CDR3 loop spans 17 amino acids. Germline CDR1 reads SGDLS; CDR2 reads YYNGEE. CDR3 bases: TGTGCCAGCAGCGTAGGGGGGACAGAATCCTCTGGAAACACCATATATTTT. Residues: CASSVGGTESSGNTIYF. Filled out from reference TRBV9 and TRBJ1-3, the complete variable domain reads DSGVTQTPKHLITATGQRVTLRCSPRSGDLSVYWYQQSLDQGLQFLIQYYNGEERAKGNILERFSAQQFPDLHSELNLSSLELGDSALYFCASSVGGTESSGNTIYFGEGSWLTVV.

V gene TRBV16 combines with J gene TRBJ1-5; 9 bases agree with TRBD1. Germline loops: CDR1 KGHSY, CDR2 FQNENV. V dropped 4 bases and J dropped 4; count of bases not matched to a gene: 5. The CDR3 totals 15 residues. DNA for the CDR3: TGTGCCAGCAGCCCGGAGGGACAGGGAAATCAGCCCCAGCATTTT. It specifies CASSPEGQGNQPQHF.

The rearrangement joins TRBV5-4 to TRBJ1-6; the D gene is possibly TRBD1 (6 bases). V was cut by 3 bases and J by 11 bases, with 12 bases left in between. The CDR3 totals 13 residues. Germline assignment: CDR1 SGHNT and CDR2 YYREEE (reference sequence). The CDR3 bases are TGTGCCAGCAGCTACGACAGGTGGACACCCCTCCACTTT. As protein: CASSYDRWTPLHF.

The chain links TRBV24-1 to TRBJ1-2, with 12 bases matching TRBD1. Germline V gene sequence: CDR1 KGHDR, CDR2 SFDVKD. V lost 2 bases and J lost 5; bases outside the gene matches: 5. The CDR3 extends over 16 amino acids. CDR3 DNA sequence: TGTGCCACCAGTGATTCCGGGACAGGGGGCGTATATGGCTACACCTTC. Translating it yields CATSDSGTGGVYGYTF.

Details on this clone: An end of the junction differs from the germline gene, which may be a read error. This chain connects TRBV2 to TRBJ1-1; 7 bases agree with TRBD1. The CDR3 is made up of 13 amino acids. Looked up from germline, CDR1 is SNHLY and CDR2 is FYNNEI. The DNA for the CDR3 is TGTGCCGGCAGGGACAGTTTGAACACTGAAGCTTTCTTT. It encodes CAGRDSLNTEAFF.

The V call is TRBV9, the J call TRBJ2-1; TRBD1 agrees at 7 bases. Germline loops: CDR1 SGDLS, CDR2 YYNGEE. V lost 4 bases, J lost 1 base, and 8 bases stayed unmatched. CDR3 length: 16 amino acids. The CDR3 sequence is CASSPRDRRSYNEQFF. The CDR3, as DNA: TGTGCCAGCAGCCCGAGGGACAGAAGGTCCTACAATGAGCAGTTCTTC.

The chain employs TRBV10-3 and TRBJ2-3, with TRBD2 identical over 14 bases. Germline V gene data show CDR1 as ENHRY and CDR2 as SYGVKD. V lost 9 bases to trimming and J lost 5 bases; unmatched junction nucleotides: 1. The CDR3 totals 13 residues. The CDR3 nucleotides are TGTGCCATAGGACTAGCGGGGGGAGATACGCAGTATTTT. Its protein product is CAIGLAGGDTQYF.

The rearrangement uses TRBV12-3 or TRBV12-4 and TRBJ2-5; a weak D match, TRBD2 (6 bases). CDR3 length: 13 amino acids. V was pared by 2 bases and J by 4 bases, with 8 bases between. CDR3 in DNA: TGTGCCAGCAGTTTAAGGAGGGTAGAGACCCAGTACTTC. Its protein is CASSLRRVETQYF.

V usage is TRBV18 and J usage is TRBJ2-7; 10 bases map to TRBD2. This CDR3 is 15 amino acids long. V was pared by 2 bases and J by 3 bases, with 4 bases of the junction left unmatched. From germline, CDR1 is KGHSH and CDR2 LQKENI. The CDR3 spells CASSPSLAGDYEQYF. CDR3 in DNA: TGTGCCAGCTCACCAAGTCTAGCGGGAGACTACGAGCAGTACTTC.

The chain links TRBV28 to TRBJ2-6, with a tentative D call TRBD2 (5 bases). CDR1 is MDHEN and CDR2 is SYDVKM in the germline V gene. The CDR3 consists of 17 residues. Trimming pared 6 bases from V and 3 bases from J, leaving 18 bases between. This CDR3 reads CASSPARWGVGANVLTF. CDR3 in DNA: TGTGCCAGCAGCCCTGCTCGATGGGGAGTTGGGGCCAACGTCCTGACTTTC. The variable domain in full, completed from reference TRBV28 and TRBJ2-6, reads DVKVTQSSRYLVKRTGEKVFLECVQDMDHENMFWYRQDPGLGLRLIYFSYDVKMKEKGDIPEGYSVSREKKERFSLILESASTNQTSMYLCASSPARWGVGANVLTFGAGSRLTVL.

V and J are TRBV14 and TRBJ1-1; D is possibly TRBD1 (5 bases). The germline V gene encodes CDR1 SGHDN and CDR2 FVKESK. The CDR3 covers 12 residues. The V and J ends lost 4 bases and 5 bases respectively, with 8 bases between them. CDR3 DNA sequence: TGTGCCAGCAGCCGCAGGGAAACTGAAGCTTTCTTT. It specifies CASSRRETEAFF.

The chain joins TRBV19 to TRBJ1-2; 9 bases align to TRBD1. There are 17 residues in the CDR3. Germline CDR1 is LNHDA and CDR2 is SQIVND (reference sequence). Losses at the gene ends were 7 bases for V and 7 bases for J; bases not matched to a gene: 19. CDR3 in DNA: TGTGCCAGTATCAACCGGGACAGGGTTGCAGCAGGAGGTGGCTACACCTTC. This sequence encodes CASINRDRVAAGGGYTF.

The CDR3 loop is CASGSGQEHNQPQHF. The CDR3 DNA sequence: TGTGCCAGCGGGTCGGGACAGGAGCACAATCAGCCCCAGCATTTT. V and J are TRBV21-1 and TRBJ1-5; the D call in the table, TRBD1, was not verified against the DNA. TRBV21-1 is a recognized pseudogene. This CDR3 comprises 15 residues.

The chain couples TRBV7-3 to TRBJ2-2; D is uncertain. The CDR3 runs to 15 residues. Trimming pared 3 bases from V and 0 bases from J, leaving 8 bases between. Germline CDR1 is SGHTA and CDR2 is FQGTGA. The CDR3 sequence: CASSLSATNTGELFF. The CDR3, as DNA: TGTGCCAGCAGCTTGAGCGCAACGAACACCGGGGAGCTGTTTTTT.

The sample holds a few counts of this clone. The V and J genes are TRBV27 and TRBJ1-6; 9 bases align to TRBD1. This CDR3 comprises 18 residues. V gave up 3 bases and J gave up 7 bases; unmatched junction bases: 13. Germline V gene data show CDR1 as MNHEY and CDR2 as SMNVEV (reference sequence). The CDR3 is CASSFFPPGQGPNSPLHF. CDR3 nucleotides: TGTGCCAGCAGTTTCTTCCCGCCGGGACAGGGACCAAATTCACCCCTCCACTTT.

The chain carries TRBV11-2 and TRBJ1-2; D uncertain. This CDR3 contains 14 residues. The germline gives CDR1 SGHAT, CDR2 FQNNGV. V was clipped by 4 bases and J by 4 bases, with 13 bases between them. CDR3 nucleotides: TGTGCCAGCAGCTCGAGATCCGGCGGCTATGGCTACACCTTC. Its protein is CASSSRSGGYGYTF. Complete variable domain (other parts from reference TRBV11-2 and TRBJ1-2): EAGVAQSPRYKIIEKRQSVAFWCNPISGHATLYWYQQILGQGPKLLIQFQNNGVVDDSQLPKDRFSAERLKGVDSTLKIQPAKLEDSAVYLCASSSRSGGYGYTFGSGTRLTVV.

The CDR3, as DNA: TGTGCCAGCAGCGTAGGGGTCGGTAGCGGAAACACCGGGGAGCTGTTTTTT. Amino acids: CASSVGVGSGNTGELFF. The chain couples TRBV9 to TRBJ2-2; D possibly corresponds to TRBD2 (6 bases). Trimming took off 0 bases at V and 2 bases at J, with 14 bases between the two ends. The germline V gene encodes CDR1 SGDLS and CDR2 YYNGEE. The CDR3 totals 17 residues.